The clone carrying this T cell receptor (beta chain) was observed at least ten times. Antigen specificity is unknown. TCRdb re-analysed the 5' RACE reads in MiXCR, keeping a single row per CDR3 protein. Of roughly 370,000 distinct CDR3 sequences in the sample, 20% to 25% are singletons; the top ten hold less than 20%. This entry belongs to a study of CD8 T cells in ankylosing spondylitis. Trimming removed 4 bases from V and 3 bases from J; junction bases left unmatched: 9. This CDR3 has 15 amino acids. Germline CDR1 and CDR2: SGHRS and YFSETQ. Study results and limitations: It appeared that ankylosing spondylitis blood was characterized by a TCR beta motif of roughly 8 highly homologous variants.

The sequence derives from a male donor with ankylosing spondylitis. Sample: blood, either unsorted or a sorted T cell fraction (not recorded which). The rearrangement joins TRBV5-1 to TRBJ1-1; the match to TRBD1 covers 7 bases. CDR3 nucleotides: TGCGCCAGCAGCAGTCCCGAGGGGGCTCACACTGAAGCTTTCTTT. Translation: CASSSPEGAHTEAFF.